The clone carrying this TCR beta chain was counted once. The data are from a study of neoadjuvant anti-PD-1 for oral cavity cancer. In the study overall: Patients without progression got a fourth dose around day 43.

Assay used: immunoSEQ multiplex PCR; TCRdb lists only in-frame clones, some missing. The sample shows some 31,000 clones, approximately 80% of them seen only once. V trimming: 4 bases; J trimming: 2 bases; junction bases outside the gene matches: 8. Looked up from germline, CDR1 is SGHNT and CDR2 is YYREEE (reference sequence). The CDR3 contains 16 residues. Time point reported: after neoadjuvant nivolumab, at surgical resection. Cohort: HPV-negative, locally advanced oral cavity squamous cell carcinoma patients. The TCR originated in a person between 35 and 79 years old with oral cavity squamous cell carcinoma. V is TRBV5-4 and J is TRBJ2-2, with 7 bases aligning to TRBD1. The source was PBMCs, collected after nivolumab (anti-PD-1) treatment. DNA for the CDR3: TGTGCCAGCAGCCCTCCGGGACAGTCTAACACCGGGGAGCTGTTTTTT. The encoded protein is CASSPPGQSNTGELFF. The entire variable domain, with the rest obtained from reference TRBV5-4 and TRBJ2-2, is as follows: ETGVTQSPTHLIKTRGQQVTLRCSSQSGHNTVSWYQQALGQGPQFIFQYYREEENGRGNFPPRFSGLQFPNYSSELNVNALELDDSALYLCASSPPGQSNTGELFFGEGSRLTVL.